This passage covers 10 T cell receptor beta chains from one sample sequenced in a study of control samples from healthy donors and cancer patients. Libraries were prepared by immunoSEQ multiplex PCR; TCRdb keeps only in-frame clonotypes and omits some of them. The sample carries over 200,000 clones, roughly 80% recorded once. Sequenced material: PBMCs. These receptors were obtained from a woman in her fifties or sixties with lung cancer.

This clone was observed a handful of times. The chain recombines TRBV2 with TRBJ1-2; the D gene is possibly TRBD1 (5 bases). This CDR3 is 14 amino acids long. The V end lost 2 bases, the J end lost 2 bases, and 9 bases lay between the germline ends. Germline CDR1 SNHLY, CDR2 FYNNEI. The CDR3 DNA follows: TGTGCCAGCAGTGAATGGACACAAAACTATGGCTACACCTTC. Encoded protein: CASSEWTQNYGYTF.

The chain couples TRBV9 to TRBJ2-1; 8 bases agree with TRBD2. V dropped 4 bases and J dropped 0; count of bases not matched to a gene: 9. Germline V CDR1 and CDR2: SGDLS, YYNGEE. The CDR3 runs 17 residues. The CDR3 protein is CASSPRLAQSSYNEQFF. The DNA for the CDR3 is TGTGCCAGCAGCCCTCGACTAGCGCAAAGCTCCTACAATGAGCAGTTCTTC.

The CDR3 DNA is TGTGCCAGCTCACCGGGGGCGGCGGGCAATCAGCCCCAGCATTTT. Translation: CASSPGAAGNQPQHF. The chain carries TRBV18 and TRBJ1-5, with a tentative D call TRBD1 (6 bases). The CDR3 runs 15 residues. Germline V CDR1 and CDR2: KGHSH, LQKENI. The V end lost 3 bases, the J end lost 2 bases, and 11 bases lay between the germline ends. The full variable domain, its missing parts supplied by reference TRBV18 and TRBJ1-5, is NAGVMQNPRHLVRRRGQEARLRCSPMKGHSHVYWYRQLPEEGLKFMVYLQKENIIDESGMPKERFSAEFPKEGPSILRIQQVVRGDSAAYFCASSPGAAGNQPQHFGDGTRLSIL.

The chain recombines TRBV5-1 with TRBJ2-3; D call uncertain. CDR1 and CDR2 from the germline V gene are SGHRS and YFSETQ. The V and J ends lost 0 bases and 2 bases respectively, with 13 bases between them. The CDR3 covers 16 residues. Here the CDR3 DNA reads TGCGCCAGCAGCTTGGTTAACGGTCCCTTCACAGATACGCAGTATTTT. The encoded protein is CASSLVNGPFTDTQYF.

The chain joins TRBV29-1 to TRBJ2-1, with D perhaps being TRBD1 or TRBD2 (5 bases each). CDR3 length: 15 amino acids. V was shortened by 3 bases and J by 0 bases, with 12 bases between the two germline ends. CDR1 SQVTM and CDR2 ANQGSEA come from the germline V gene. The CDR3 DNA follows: TGCAGCGTTGATAGTGGGGCGGGCTCCTACAATGAGCAGTTCTTC. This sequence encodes CSVDSGAGSYNEQFF.

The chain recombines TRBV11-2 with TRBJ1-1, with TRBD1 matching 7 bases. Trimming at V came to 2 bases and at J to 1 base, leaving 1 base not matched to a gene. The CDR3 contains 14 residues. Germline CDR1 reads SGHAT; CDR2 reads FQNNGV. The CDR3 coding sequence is TGTGCCAGCAGCTTATACAGGGGGAACACTGAAGCTTTCTTT. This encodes CASSLYRGNTEAFF.

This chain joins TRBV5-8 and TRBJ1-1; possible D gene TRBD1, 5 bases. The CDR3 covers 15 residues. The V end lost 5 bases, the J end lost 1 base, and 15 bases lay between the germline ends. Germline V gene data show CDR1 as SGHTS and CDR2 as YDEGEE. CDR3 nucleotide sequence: TGTGCCAGCAGTCATAAGGGACGGCAGAACACTGAAGCTTTCTTT. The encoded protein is CASSHKGRQNTEAFF.

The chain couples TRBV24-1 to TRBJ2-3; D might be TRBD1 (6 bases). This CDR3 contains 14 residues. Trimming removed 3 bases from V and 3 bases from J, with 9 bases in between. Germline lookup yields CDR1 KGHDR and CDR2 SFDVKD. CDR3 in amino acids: CATSDTTGTDTQYF. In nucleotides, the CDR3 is TGTGCCACCAGTGATACTACAGGGACAGATACGCAGTATTTT.

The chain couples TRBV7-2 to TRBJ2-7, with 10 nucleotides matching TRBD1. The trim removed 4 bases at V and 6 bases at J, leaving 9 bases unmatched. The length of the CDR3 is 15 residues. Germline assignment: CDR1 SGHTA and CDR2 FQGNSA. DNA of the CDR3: TGTGCCAGCAGCTACGCGGGGACAGGGGCAGGCGAGCAGTACTTC. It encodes CASSYAGTGAGEQYF. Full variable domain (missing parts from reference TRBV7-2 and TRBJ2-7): GAGVSQSPSNKVTEKGKDVELRCDPISGHTALYWYRQSLGQGLEFLIYFQGNSAPDKSGLPSDRFSAERTGGSVSTLTIQRTQQEDSAVYLCASSYAGTGAGEQYFGPGTRLTVT.

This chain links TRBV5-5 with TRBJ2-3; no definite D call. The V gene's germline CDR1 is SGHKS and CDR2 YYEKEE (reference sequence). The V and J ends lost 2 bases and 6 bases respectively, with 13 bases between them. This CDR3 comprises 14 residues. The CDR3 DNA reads TGTGCCAGCAGCTTTTCGCCCTCCCCCGATACGCAGTATTTT. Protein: CASSFSPSPDTQYF.